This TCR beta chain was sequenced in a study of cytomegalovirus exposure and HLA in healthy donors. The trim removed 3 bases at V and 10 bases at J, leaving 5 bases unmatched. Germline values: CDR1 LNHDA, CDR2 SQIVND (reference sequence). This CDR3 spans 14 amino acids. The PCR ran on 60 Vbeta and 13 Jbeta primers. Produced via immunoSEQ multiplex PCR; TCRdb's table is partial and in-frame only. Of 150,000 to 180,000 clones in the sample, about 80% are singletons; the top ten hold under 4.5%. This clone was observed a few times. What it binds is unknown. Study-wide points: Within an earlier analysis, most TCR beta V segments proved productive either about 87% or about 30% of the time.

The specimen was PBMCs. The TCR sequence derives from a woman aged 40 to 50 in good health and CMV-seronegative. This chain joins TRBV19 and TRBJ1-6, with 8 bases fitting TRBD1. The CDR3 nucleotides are TGTGCCAGTAGTATCCAGGGGGCCAGATCACCCCTCCACTTT. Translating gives CASSIQGARSPLHF.